One sample yielded the 26 T cell receptor beta chains listed below, sequenced in a study of blood T cell repertoires in COVID-19. Method: immunoSEQ multiplex PCR; TCRdb's copy keeps in-frame clones and lacks some. Of around 130,000 clones detected, about 88% appear once; the ten largest clones hold 3.7%. The sequencing input was peripheral blood. The receptors derive from a man aged 50 to 59 with active COVID-19.

This sequence joins TRBV5-1 and TRBJ2-3; 7 bases match TRBD2. V lost 0 bases, J lost 5 bases, and 6 bases stayed unmatched. The CDR3 consists of 15 residues. CDR1 and CDR2 (germline): SGHRS, YFSETQ. CDR3 sequence reads: CASSLAGGGGDTQYF. In DNA form, the CDR3 reads TGCGCCAGCAGCTTGGCGGGCGGGGGAGGAGATACGCAGTATTTT.

V gene TRBV12-3 or TRBV12-4 combines with J gene TRBJ2-5; D is uncertain. This CDR3 region has 13 residues. V lost 0 bases and J 7 bases, leaving 9 bases between the germline ends. Here the CDR3 DNA reads TGTGCCAGCAGTTTAGCGCGGCTGGGGACCCAGTACTTC. Translated: CASSLARLGTQYF.

The chain carries TRBV6-5 and TRBJ1-2; unclear D gene. CDR1 and CDR2 (germline): MNHEY, SVGAGI. CDR3 length: 16 residues. Trimming took off 2 bases at V and 5 bases at J, with 18 bases between the two ends. DNA for the CDR3: TGTGCCAGCAGTTACGCCCGGGTCTCGGGTCGGTATGGCTACACCTTC. Amino acids: CASSYARVSGRYGYTF.

The gene calls are TRBV18 and TRBJ2-1, with 9 bases aligning to TRBD1. Germline CDR1 is KGHSH and CDR2 is LQKENI. Trimming at V came to 0 bases and at J to 4 bases, leaving 1 base not matched to a gene. CDR3 length equals 15 residues. The chain's CDR3 is CASSPPGTGYNEQFF. CDR3 nucleotide sequence: TGTGCCAGCTCACCACCCGGGACAGGGTACAATGAGCAGTTCTTC.

V gene TRBV3-1 (or the pseudogene TRBV3-2) combines with J gene TRBJ2-5; TRBD2 matches 8 bases. CDR3 length: 14 amino acids. The germline gives CDR1 LGHDT, CDR2 YNNKEL (reference sequence). V lost 5 bases to trimming and J lost 4 bases; unmatched junction nucleotides: 6. CDR3 loop: CASSLSGGGETQYF. The CDR3 coding sequence is TGTGCCAGCAGCTTAAGCGGGGGCGGAGAGACCCAGTACTTC.

The chain uses TRBV27 and TRBJ2-3; no clear D. Germline V gene data show CDR1 as MNHEY and CDR2 as SMNVEV (reference sequence). Trimming stripped 5 bases from V and 4 bases from J, with 4 bases between. The CDR3 loop spans 11 amino acids. This chain's CDR3 is CASSRADTQYF. CDR3 DNA: TGTGCCAGCAGTAGAGCAGATACGCAGTATTTT.

J is TRBJ2-5 and V is TRBV6-5, with TRBD1 identical over 8 bases. The CDR3 has 14 residues. After removal of 5 bases from V and 5 bases from J, the junction contained 7 bases not matched to a gene. Germline V gives CDR1 MNHEY, CDR2 SVGAGI. Here the CDR3 reads CASSRRTGRETQYF. CDR3 bases: TGTGCCAGCAGTAGAAGGACAGGGAGGGAGACCCAGTACTTC.

The chain links TRBV27 to TRBJ1-5, with TRBD1 matching 9 bases. Unmatched junction bases numbered 3, after V lost 9 bases and J lost 6 bases. This CDR3 region has 12 residues. CDR1 MNHEY and CDR2 SMNVEV come from the germline V gene (reference sequence). The DNA for the CDR3 is TGTGCCAGTGGGACAGGGTTTCAGCCCCAGCATTTT. The encoded protein is CASGTGFQPQHF.

The chain has TRBV14 and TRBJ1-2; D is unresolved. This CDR3 has 15 amino acids. Trimming took 1 base from V and 3 from J, leaving 12 bases between them. CDR1 is SGHDN, CDR2 FVKESK, per germline. The CDR3 region is CASSQVGAGDYGYTF. Here the CDR3 DNA reads TGTGCCAGCAGCCAAGTTGGAGCGGGTGACTATGGCTACACCTTC.

The chain links TRBV27 to TRBJ2-3; 8 nucleotides align to TRBD2. From germline, CDR1 is MNHEY and CDR2 SMNVEV (reference sequence). The CDR3 totals 16 residues. V lost 2 bases and J lost 2; bases outside the gene matches: 6. CDR3 protein: CASSLSPSGFTDTQYF. The CDR3 coding sequence is TGTGCCAGCAGTTTAAGTCCTAGCGGGTTCACAGATACGCAGTATTTT.

The rearrangement uses TRBV5-1 and TRBJ2-3; 9 nucleotides line up with TRBD2. After removal of 1 base from V and 4 bases from J, the junction contained 7 bases not matched to a gene. CDR3 length: 16 amino acids. From germline, CDR1 is SGHRS and CDR2 YFSETQ. The CDR3 protein is CASSLQTRGGSDTQYF. The CDR3, as DNA: TGCGCCAGCAGCTTGCAAACGCGGGGGGGCTCAGATACGCAGTATTTT.

The chain links TRBV7-9 to TRBJ1-4; 7 positions match TRBD1. After removal of 2 bases from V and 8 bases from J, the junction contained 5 bases not matched to a gene. The CDR3 contains 14 residues. Germline CDR1 reads SEHNR; CDR2 reads FQNEAQ (reference sequence). In DNA, the CDR3 is TGTGCCAGCAGCTTAACAGGGGCGGAGGAAAAACTGTTTTTT. This translates into CASSLTGAEEKLFF.

This sequence joins TRBV5-1 and TRBJ2-1, with TRBD2 identical over 13 bases. With 4 bases clipped from V and 0 bases from J, the junction kept 10 bases outside the gene matches. This CDR3 has 19 residues. Germline V gene sequence: CDR1 SGHRS, CDR2 YFSETQ. The CDR3: CASSPGLAGRTHSYNEQFF. The CDR3 bases are TGCGCCAGCAGCCCGGGACTAGCGGGGAGAACTCACTCCTACAATGAGCAGTTCTTC.

This clone was detected only once. This sequence joins TRBV20-1 and TRBJ2-7; the D gene is possibly TRBD2 (6 bases). Trimming shortened V by 5 bases and J by 3 bases, and 8 bases separated the two germline ends. The germline V gene encodes CDR1 DFQATT and CDR2 SNEGSKA (reference sequence). The CDR3 runs 11 residues. The CDR3 region is CSAARGYEQYV. The CDR3 bases are TGCAGTGCTGCGCGGGGCTACGAGCAGTACGTC.

This chain uses TRBV30 with TRBJ2-2, with 10 bases that match TRBD2. Trimming removed 8 bases from V and 3 bases from J; junction bases left unmatched: 6. The germline gives CDR1 GTSNPN, CDR2 SVGIG (reference sequence). CDR3 length: 14 residues. CDR3 sequence reads: CALGLAGDTGELFF. CDR3 sequence (DNA): TGTGCCCTAGGGCTAGCGGGAGACACCGGGGAGCTGTTTTTT.

V is TRBV19 and J is TRBJ2-1, with 11 bases fitting TRBD2. This CDR3 has 16 amino acids. Germline loops: CDR1 LNHDA, CDR2 SQIVND (reference sequence). Losses at the gene ends were 5 bases for V and 10 bases for J; bases not matched to a gene: 13. CDR3 protein: CASSAPSGGTSEEQFF. The DNA for the CDR3 is TGTGCCAGTAGTGCCCCTAGCGGGGGGACCTCTGAGGAGCAGTTCTTC.

V gene TRBV7-2 combines with J gene TRBJ1-2; D may be TRBD1 (6 bases). V lost 5 bases and J 5 bases, leaving 15 bases between the germline ends. This CDR3 comprises 14 residues. From germline, CDR1 is SGHTA and CDR2 FQGNSA. This CDR3 is CASSAQQGGYGYTF. The CDR3 DNA is TGTGCCAGCAGCGCTCAACAGGGAGGGTATGGCTACACCTTC.

The chain uses TRBV9 and TRBJ2-3; a possible D gene is TRBD1 (6 bases). This CDR3 contains 14 residues. V was trimmed by 2 bases and J by 2 bases, leaving 9 bases between them. Germline V gene lookup returns CDR1 SGDLS and CDR2 YYNGEE. The DNA of the CDR3 is TGTGCCAGCAGCGTCGGACAGACCACAGATACGCAGTATTTT. Translated, it gives CASSVGQTTDTQYF.

The DNA of the CDR3 is TGTGCCAGCAGCCCGGTGGGAGGGGCCACTGAAGCTTTCTTT. Encoded protein: CASSPVGGATEAFF. The chain employs TRBV5-4 and TRBJ1-1; TRBD1 is a possible D gene (5 bases). Per germline, CDR1 SGHNT and CDR2 YYREEE (reference sequence). This CDR3 is 14 amino acids long. Trimming took off 4 bases at V and 4 bases at J, with 14 bases between the two ends.

The genes are TRBV19 and TRBJ1-2; 9 bases are a match to TRBD1. This CDR3 contains 13 residues. Germline loops: CDR1 LNHDA, CDR2 SQIVND (reference sequence). The V segment lost 7 bases and the J segment 8 bases; nucleotides outside the gene matches: 8. For the CDR3, the DNA is TGTGCCAGTAACATAGGAGGGACAGGGGGCTACACCTTC. Translated: CASNIGGTGGYTF.

The chain uses TRBV28 and TRBJ1-2; 11 nucleotides align to TRBD1. V trimming: 9 bases; J trimming: 4 bases; junction bases outside the gene matches: 16. The length of the CDR3 is 17 residues. Germline-derived CDR1 and CDR2 are MDHEN and SYDVKM. CDR3 in amino acids: CASREFGQGAKPYGYTF. For the CDR3, the DNA is TGTGCCAGTCGAGAATTTGGACAGGGGGCCAAGCCCTATGGCTACACCTTC.

J is TRBJ1-6 and V is TRBV30; perhaps TRBD1 as D (6 bases). Looked up from germline, CDR1 is GTSNPN and CDR2 is SVGIG (reference sequence). The CDR3 is 13 amino acids. V was cut by 1 base and J by 9 bases, with 10 bases left in between. The CDR3 coding sequence is TGTGCCTGGAGTGCCCAAGGGGGTTCACCCCTCCACTTT. Translating gives CAWSAQGGSPLHF.

J is TRBJ2-1 and V is TRBV11-2; D ambiguous. The CDR3 spans 13 residues. Germline-derived CDR1 and CDR2 are SGHAT and FQNNGV. V lost 4 bases and J 7 bases, leaving 11 bases between the germline ends. CDR3 amino acids: CASSSRLTNEQFF. The CDR3 DNA sequence: TGTGCCAGCAGCTCAAGACTTACTAATGAGCAGTTCTTC.

V and J are TRBV9 and TRBJ1-6, with D unclear. V lost 0 bases and J 7 bases, leaving 11 bases between the germline ends. Germline V gene lookup returns CDR1 SGDLS and CDR2 YYNGEE. CDR3 length equals 15 residues. The CDR3 here is CASSVGAQPNSPLHF. The CDR3 DNA reads as TGTGCCAGCAGCGTAGGGGCACAGCCGAATTCACCCCTCCACTTT.

The chain is built from TRBV5-4 and TRBJ1-2, with 8 bases lining up with TRBD1. This CDR3 contains 17 residues. Germline assignment: CDR1 SGHNT and CDR2 YYREEE (reference sequence). The V and J ends lost 0 bases and 0 bases, in that order; junction bases with no gene match: 7. DNA for the CDR3: TGTGCCAGCAGCTTGGGGGGACAGGTTTTTGCTAACTATGGCTACACCTTC. It specifies CASSLGGQVFANYGYTF.

About this clone itself: The junction departs from germline at one end; a sequencing error may be responsible. The rearrangement links TRBV19 to TRBJ1-2, with 9 bases that match TRBD1. Per germline, CDR1 LNHDA and CDR2 SQIVND (reference sequence). The CDR3 has 14 amino acids. Written as DNA, the CDR3 is TGTGCCAGTAGCATAGCGGGACAGGGATATGGCTACACCTTC. This codes for CASSIAGQGYGYTF.